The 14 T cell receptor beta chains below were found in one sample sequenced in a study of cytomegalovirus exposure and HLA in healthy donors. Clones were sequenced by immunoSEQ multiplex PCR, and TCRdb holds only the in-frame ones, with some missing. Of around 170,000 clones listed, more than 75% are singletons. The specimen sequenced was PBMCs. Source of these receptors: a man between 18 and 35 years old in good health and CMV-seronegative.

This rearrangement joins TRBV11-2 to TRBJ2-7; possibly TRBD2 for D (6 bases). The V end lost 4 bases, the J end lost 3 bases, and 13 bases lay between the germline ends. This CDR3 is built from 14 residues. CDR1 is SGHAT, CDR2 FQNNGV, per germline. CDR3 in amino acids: CASSSGLAVYEQYF. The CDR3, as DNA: TGTGCCAGCAGCTCTGGTTTAGCGGTCTACGAGCAGTACTTC.

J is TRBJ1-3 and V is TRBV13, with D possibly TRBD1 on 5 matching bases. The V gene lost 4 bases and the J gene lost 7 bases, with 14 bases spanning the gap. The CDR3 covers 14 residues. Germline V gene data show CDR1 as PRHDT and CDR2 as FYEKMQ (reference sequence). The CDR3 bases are TGTGCCAGCAGCTCCGACAGCCTGGAGAACACCATATATTTT. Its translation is CASSSDSLENTIYF. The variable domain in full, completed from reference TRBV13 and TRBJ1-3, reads AAGVIQSPRHLIKEKRETATLKCYPIPRHDTVYWYQQGPGQDPQFLISFYEKMQSDKGSIPDRFSAQQFSDYHSELNMSSLELGDSALYFCASSSDSLENTIYFGEGSWLTVV.

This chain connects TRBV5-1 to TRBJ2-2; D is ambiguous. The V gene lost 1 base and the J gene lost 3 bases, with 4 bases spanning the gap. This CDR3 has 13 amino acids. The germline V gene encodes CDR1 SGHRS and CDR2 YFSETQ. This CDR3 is CASSLFYTGELFF. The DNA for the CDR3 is TGCGCCAGCAGCTTGTTCTACACCGGGGAGCTGTTTTTT.

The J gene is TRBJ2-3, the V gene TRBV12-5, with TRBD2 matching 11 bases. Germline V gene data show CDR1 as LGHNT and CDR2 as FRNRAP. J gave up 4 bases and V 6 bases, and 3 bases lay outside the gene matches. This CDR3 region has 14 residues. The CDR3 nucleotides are TGTGCTAGTGGCTTAGCGGGGGGGGCAGATACGCAGTATTTT. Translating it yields CASGLAGGADTQYF.

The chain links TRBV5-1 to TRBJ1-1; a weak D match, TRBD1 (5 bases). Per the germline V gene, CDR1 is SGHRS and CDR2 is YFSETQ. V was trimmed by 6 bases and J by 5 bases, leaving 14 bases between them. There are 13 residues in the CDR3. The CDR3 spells CASMPEGRTEAFF. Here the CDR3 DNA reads TGCGCCAGCATGCCGGAGGGGAGAACTGAAGCTTTCTTT.

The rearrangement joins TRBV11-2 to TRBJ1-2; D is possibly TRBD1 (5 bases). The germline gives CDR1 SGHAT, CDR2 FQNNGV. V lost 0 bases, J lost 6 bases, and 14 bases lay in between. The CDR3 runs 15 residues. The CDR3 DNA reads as TGTGCCAGCAGCTTAGATCCCTCTGGGGCGGATGGCTACACCTTC. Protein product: CASSLDPSGADGYTF.

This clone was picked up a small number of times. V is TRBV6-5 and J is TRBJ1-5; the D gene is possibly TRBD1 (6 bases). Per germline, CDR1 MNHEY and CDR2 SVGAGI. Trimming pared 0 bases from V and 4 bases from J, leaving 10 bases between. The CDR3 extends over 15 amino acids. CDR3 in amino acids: CASSYSGTQNQPQHF. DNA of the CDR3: TGTGCCAGCAGTTACTCTGGGACACAGAATCAGCCCCAGCATTTT.

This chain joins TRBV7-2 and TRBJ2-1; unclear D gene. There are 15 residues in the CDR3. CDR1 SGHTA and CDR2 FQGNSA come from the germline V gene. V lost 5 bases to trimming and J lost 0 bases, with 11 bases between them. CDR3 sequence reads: CASSPQTSSYNEQFF. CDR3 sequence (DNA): TGTGCCAGCAGCCCCCAGACTTCCTCCTACAATGAGCAGTTCTTC. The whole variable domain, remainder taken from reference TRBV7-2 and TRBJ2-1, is GAGVSQSPSNKVTEKGKDVELRCDPISGHTALYWYRQSLGQGLEFLIYFQGNSAPDKSGLPSDRFSAERTGGSVSTLTIQRTQQEDSAVYLCASSPQTSSYNEQFFGPGTRLTVL.

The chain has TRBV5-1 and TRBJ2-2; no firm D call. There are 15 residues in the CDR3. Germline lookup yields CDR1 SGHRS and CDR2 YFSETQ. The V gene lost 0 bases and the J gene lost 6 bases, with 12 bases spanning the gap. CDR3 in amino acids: CASSLDRVRPGELFF. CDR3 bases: TGCGCCAGCAGCTTGGATCGGGTACGGCCCGGGGAGCTGTTTTTT.

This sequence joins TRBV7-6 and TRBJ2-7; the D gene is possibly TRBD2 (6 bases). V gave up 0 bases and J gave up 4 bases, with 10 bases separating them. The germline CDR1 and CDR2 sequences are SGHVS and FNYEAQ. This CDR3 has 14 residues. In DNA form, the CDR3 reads TGTGCCAGCAGCTTAGCGGGAGGACTATACGAGCAGTACTTC. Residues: CASSLAGGLYEQYF.

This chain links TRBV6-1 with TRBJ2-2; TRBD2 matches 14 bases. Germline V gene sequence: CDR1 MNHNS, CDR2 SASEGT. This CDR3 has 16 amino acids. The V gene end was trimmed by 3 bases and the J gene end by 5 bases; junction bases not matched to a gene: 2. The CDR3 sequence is CASSDGLAGGTGELFF. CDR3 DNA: TGTGCCAGCAGTGACGGACTAGCGGGGGGAACCGGGGAGCTGTTTTTT.

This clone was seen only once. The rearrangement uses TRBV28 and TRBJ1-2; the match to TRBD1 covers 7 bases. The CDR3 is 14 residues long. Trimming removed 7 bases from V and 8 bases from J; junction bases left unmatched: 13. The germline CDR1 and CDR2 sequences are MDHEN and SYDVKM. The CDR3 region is CASNPTGTLDGYTF. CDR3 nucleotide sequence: TGTGCCAGCAACCCGACAGGGACCCTTGACGGCTACACCTTC.

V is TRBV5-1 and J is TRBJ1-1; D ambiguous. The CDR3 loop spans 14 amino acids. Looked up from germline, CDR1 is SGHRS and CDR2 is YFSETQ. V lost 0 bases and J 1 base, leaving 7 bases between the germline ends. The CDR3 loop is CASSLAGSNTEAFF. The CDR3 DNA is TGCGCCAGCAGCTTGGCAGGATCGAACACTGAAGCTTTCTTT.

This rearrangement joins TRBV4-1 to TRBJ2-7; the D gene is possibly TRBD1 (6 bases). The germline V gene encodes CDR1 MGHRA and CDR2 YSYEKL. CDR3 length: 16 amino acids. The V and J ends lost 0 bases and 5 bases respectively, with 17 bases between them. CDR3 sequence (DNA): TGCGCCAGCAGCCAAGAGGGCAGGGGCGCCTGGAACGAGCAGTACTTC. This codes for CASSQEGRGAWNEQYF.